This passage covers 24 T cell receptor beta chains from one sample sequenced in a study of blood T cell repertoires in COVID-19. Only in-frame clones appear in the TCRdb table, and some are missing; sequencing was by immunoSEQ multiplex PCR. The profile shows about 97,000 clones, more than 75% of them singletons. Sequenced: peripheral blood. The source of these receptors is a human donor in a cohort sampled during active COVID-19.

The gene calls are TRBV7-2 and TRBJ2-1, with D hard to call. This CDR3 region has 14 residues. Between the trimmed V and J ends, which lost 5 bases and 0 bases, there was a span of 8 bases. Germline V gene sequence: CDR1 SGHTA, CDR2 FQGNSA. CDR3 coding DNA: TGTGCCAGCAGCCTAGACTCCTCCTACAATGAGCAGTTCTTC. It translates to CASSLDSSYNEQFF.

The V and J genes are TRBV7-8 and TRBJ1-1; 8 nucleotides line up with TRBD1. After removal of 0 bases from V and 8 bases from J, the junction contained 2 bases not matched to a gene. CDR3 size: 13 residues. CDR1 SGHVS and CDR2 FQNEAQ come from the germline V gene. The CDR3 nucleotides read TGTGCCAGCAGCTTAGCGGGGGACAGGGAAGCTTTCTTT. Translation gives CASSLAGDREAFF.

The chain has TRBV30 and TRBJ1-5; maybe TRBD1 (5 bases). Trimming took 5 bases from V and 2 from J, leaving 13 bases between them. The CDR3 has 14 residues. Germline lookup yields CDR1 GTSNPN and CDR2 SVGIG (reference sequence). The CDR3 sequence is CAWGGRLGNQPQHF. CDR3 sequence (DNA): TGTGCCTGGGGGGGGAGGTTGGGCAATCAGCCCCAGCATTTT.

V usage is TRBV9 and J usage is TRBJ2-1; D is possibly TRBD1 (5 bases). CDR1 and CDR2 from the germline V gene are SGDLS and YYNGEE. The CDR3 is made up of 16 amino acids. V was pared by 4 bases and J by 0 bases, with 14 bases between. CDR3 region: CASSRRGGNSYNEQFF. CDR3 bases: TGTGCCAGCAGCCGTAGGGGTGGAAACTCCTACAATGAGCAGTTCTTC.

The rearrangement joins TRBV4-3 to TRBJ1-1, with 9 bases lining up with TRBD1. The CDR3 spans 18 residues. The germline CDR1 and CDR2 sequences are LGHNA and YSLEER. V trimming: 2 bases; J trimming: 1 base; junction bases outside the gene matches: 11. The DNA for the CDR3 is TGCGCCAGCAGCCAAACGGCCGGGACAGGGCATGGGAACACTGAAGCTTTCTTT. This translates into CASSQTAGTGHGNTEAFF.

V is TRBV9 and J is TRBJ2-7, with D tentatively TRBD2 (6 bases). V was cut by 4 bases and J by 0 bases, with 17 bases left in between. The V gene's germline CDR1 is SGDLS and CDR2 YYNGEE. The CDR3 runs 16 residues. This CDR3 reads CASSPSPLATSYEQYF. The DNA of the CDR3 is TGTGCCAGCAGCCCTAGCCCACTAGCTACCTCCTACGAGCAGTACTTC.

V and J are TRBV28 and TRBJ2-7; D possibly corresponds to TRBD2 (8 bases). CDR1 is MDHEN and CDR2 is SYDVKM in the germline V gene. The CDR3 loop spans 17 amino acids. Trimming removed 7 bases from V and 6 bases from J, with 28 bases in between. As DNA, the CDR3 is TGTGCCAGCACACAGGGGCCCGGGGGGACTAGTTTCATCGAGCAGTACTTC. The encoded protein is CASTQGPGGTSFIEQYF.

V and J are TRBV7-2 and TRBJ2-1, with 9 bases lining up with TRBD1. The germline V gene encodes CDR1 SGHTA and CDR2 FQGNSA. The junction had 12 bases not matched to a gene; V was cut back by 4 bases and J by 8 bases. The CDR3 covers 16 residues. CDR3 residues: CASSSPGTGSGHEQFF. CDR3 DNA: TGTGCCAGCAGCTCCCCCGGGACAGGGTCAGGACATGAGCAGTTCTTC.

The chain uses TRBV5-1 and TRBJ2-3; 11 bases match TRBD2. CDR1 is SGHRS and CDR2 is YFSETQ in the germline V gene. Losses at the gene ends were 0 bases for V and 9 bases for J; bases not matched to a gene: 6. This CDR3 contains 15 residues. CDR3 sequence reads: CASSLVAGGPETQYF. The CDR3 DNA reads TGCGCCAGCAGCTTGGTAGCGGGGGGGCCGGAGACGCAGTATTTT.

The chain couples TRBV5-1 to TRBJ1-2; 9 nucleotides line up with TRBD1. The CDR3 sequence is 14 residues long. V gave up 4 bases and J gave up 3 bases; unmatched junction bases: 4. Germline loops: CDR1 SGHRS, CDR2 YFSETQ. In nucleotides, the CDR3 is TGCGCCAGCAGCCAGGGACAGGGCCACTATGGCTACACCTTC. This gives the protein CASSQGQGHYGYTF. The whole variable domain, filled in from reference TRBV5-1 and TRBJ1-2, reads KAGVTQTPRYLIKTRGQQVTLSCSPISGHRSVSWYQQTPGQGLQFLFEYFSETQRNKGNFPGRFSGRQFSNSRSEMNVSTLELGDSALYLCASSQGQGHYGYTFGSGTRLTVV.

The genes are TRBV4-1 and TRBJ1-1; D possibly corresponds to TRBD1 (6 bases). There are 14 residues in the CDR3. V gave up 3 bases and J gave up 4 bases, with 12 bases separating them. Germline V gives CDR1 MGHRA, CDR2 YSYEKL. In DNA form, the CDR3 reads TGCGCCAGCAGCCACAACAGGGTGACCACTGAAGCTTTCTTT. It is translated as CASSHNRVTTEAFF.

The chain joins TRBV30 to TRBJ1-1; D ambiguous. This CDR3 is 12 amino acids long. Trimming stripped 4 bases from V and 6 bases from J, with 12 bases between. Germline V gene lookup returns CDR1 GTSNPN and CDR2 SVGIG (reference sequence). CDR3 region: CAWMPAEPEAFF. The CDR3 coding sequence is TGTGCCTGGATGCCGGCGGAACCTGAAGCTTTCTTT.

This clone was detected only once. CDR3 sequence reads: CASSLMGQGEPSGYTF. The CDR3 DNA sequence: TGTGCCAGCAGTTTAATGGGGCAGGGGGAACCGAGTGGCTACACCTTC. The chain is built from TRBV27 and TRBJ1-2, with 7 bases aligning to TRBD1. Germline CDR1 and CDR2: MNHEY and SMNVEV (reference sequence). CDR3 length: 16 residues. Unmatched junction bases numbered 13, after V lost 2 bases and J lost 7 bases.

CDR3 residues: CASSVGLAGQVGSYNEQFF. For the CDR3, the DNA is TGTGCCAGCAGCGTAGGGCTAGCCGGACAGGTCGGCTCCTACAATGAGCAGTTCTTC. The chain is built from TRBV9 and TRBJ2-1, with 7 bases aligning to TRBD1. This CDR3 has 19 amino acids. J gave up 0 bases and V 0 bases, and 12 bases lay outside the gene matches. The germline CDR1 and CDR2 sequences are SGDLS and YYNGEE.

The chain links TRBV5-6 to TRBJ1-2; possibly TRBD1 for D (6 bases). The CDR3 has 15 amino acids. Looked up from germline, CDR1 is SGHDT and CDR2 is YYEEEE. Trimming shortened V by 0 bases and J by 4 bases, and 13 bases separated the two germline ends. The CDR3 DNA follows: TGTGCCAGCAGCTTGGCGGGGGGCGGTAGCTATGGCTACACCTTC. Translated, it gives CASSLAGGGSYGYTF.

The chain has TRBV7-8 and TRBJ1-1; tentatively, D is TRBD1 (5 bases). The V gene's germline CDR1 is SGHVS and CDR2 FQNEAQ. This CDR3 has 16 residues. Trimming cost V 0 bases and J 0 bases, with 11 bases left between them. Here the CDR3 reads CASSLARQFMNTEAFF. The CDR3 region has the DNA TGTGCCAGCAGCTTAGCACGACAGTTCATGAACACTGAAGCTTTCTTT.

The V gene is TRBV3-1 (or the pseudogene TRBV3-2), the J gene TRBJ2-7, with 15 positions matching TRBD2. With V trimmed by 5 bases and J by 0 bases, 11 bases remained unmatched. Germline CDR1 and CDR2: LGHDT and YNNKEL (reference sequence). The CDR3 is made up of 19 amino acids. The CDR3 bases are TGTGCCAGCAGCTCCGTAACCGGGACTAGCGGGGGGTACTCCTACGAGCAGTACTTC. Its protein product is CASSSVTGTSGGYSYEQYF.

This clone was counted a few times. V and J are TRBV30 and TRBJ2-1; the match to TRBD2 covers 10 bases. The CDR3 contains 14 residues. Looked up from germline, CDR1 is GTSNPN and CDR2 is SVGIG (reference sequence). J lost 1 base, V lost 3 bases, and 0 bases had no gene match. The CDR3 is CAWRLAGSYNEQFF. Here the CDR3 DNA reads TGTGCCTGGAGACTAGCGGGGTCCTACAATGAGCAGTTCTTC.

This chain links TRBV19 with TRBJ1-5; 9 positions match TRBD1. Germline CDR1 and CDR2: LNHDA and SQIVND (reference sequence). Trimming removed 3 bases from V and 2 bases from J; junction bases left unmatched: 5. The CDR3 spans 16 residues. CDR3 in amino acids: CASSMGTGRGNQPQHF. The CDR3 nucleotides read TGTGCCAGTAGTATGGGGACAGGGAGGGGCAATCAGCCCCAGCATTTT. Filled out from reference TRBV19 and TRBJ1-5, the complete variable domain reads DGGITQSPKYLFRKEGQNVTLSCEQNLNHDAMYWYRQDPGQGLRLIYYSQIVNDFQKGDIAEGYSVSREKKESFPLTVTSAQKNPTAFYLCASSMGTGRGNQPQHFGDGTRLSIL.

As DNA, the CDR3 is TGTGCCAGCAGTCGGGACAGCCCGCAAGAGACCCAGTACTTC. This codes for CASSRDSPQETQYF. This chain links TRBV6-5 with TRBJ2-5; the match to TRBD1 covers 7 bases. J was trimmed by 2 bases and V by 5 bases; bases with no gene match: 5. The CDR3 consists of 14 residues. Germline values: CDR1 MNHEY, CDR2 SVGAGI.

V is TRBV3-1 (or the pseudogene TRBV3-2) and J is TRBJ2-3, with 7 nucleotides matching TRBD2. Germline loops: CDR1 LGHDT, CDR2 YNNKEL (reference sequence). The CDR3 runs to 14 residues. V was pared by 4 bases and J by 6 bases, with 7 bases of the junction left unmatched. The CDR3 nucleotides are TGTGCCAGCAGCCCGCCCGGGACTAAGGATACGCAGTATTTT. Protein: CASSPPGTKDTQYF.

The chain uses TRBV27 and TRBJ1-1; D is undetermined. Trimming cost V 6 bases and J 4 bases, with 6 bases left between them. Germline V gene lookup returns CDR1 MNHEY and CDR2 SMNVEV (reference sequence). There are 11 residues in the CDR3. CDR3 sequence: CASSSPTEAFF. CDR3 sequence (DNA): TGTGCCAGCAGCTCCCCCACTGAAGCTTTCTTT.

J is TRBJ2-1 and V is TRBV7-2; D unclear. The germline V gene has CDR1 SGHTA and CDR2 FQGNSA. The CDR3 covers 12 residues. V was shortened by 3 bases and J by 4 bases, with 4 bases between the two germline ends. As DNA, the CDR3 is TGTGCCAGCAGCTTTTATTACAATGAGCAGTTCTTC. It translates to CASSFYYNEQFF.

The chain carries TRBV6-5 and TRBJ1-1; perhaps TRBD1 as D (6 bases). V shed 0 bases and J shed 1 base, with 9 bases lying between them. This CDR3 has 15 amino acids. Germline V lookup: CDR1 MNHEY, CDR2 SVGAGI. Here the CDR3 reads CASSYSQGANTEAFF. The CDR3 bases are TGTGCCAGCAGTTACTCACAGGGCGCGAACACTGAAGCTTTCTTT.